One and the same sample provided the 21 T cell receptor beta chains below, sequenced in a study of blood T cell repertoires in COVID-19. Sequencing was performed with immunoSEQ multiplex PCR; in TCRdb, only in-frame clones are kept and a portion is missing. The data show roughly 300,000 clones, around nine tenths seen once. Sequences were obtained from PBMCs or T cells enriched from blood (not recorded which). Receptors were obtained from a woman aged 25 to 45 who had recovered from COVID-19.

The chain links TRBV4-1 to TRBJ2-1, with 16 bases fitting TRBD2. Trimming cost V 3 bases and J 3 bases; bases outside gene matches: 8. This CDR3 region has 19 residues. Germline V gene lookup returns CDR1 MGHRA and CDR2 YSYEKL. The CDR3 loop is CASSHPGLAGGPNYNEQFF. The CDR3 DNA is TGCGCCAGCAGCCATCCGGGACTAGCGGGGGGGCCAAACTACAATGAGCAGTTCTTC.

The J gene is TRBJ2-6, the V gene TRBV19; maybe TRBD1 (6 bases). Germline CDR1 is LNHDA and CDR2 is SQIVND (reference sequence). Trimming took off 6 bases at V and 2 bases at J, with 11 bases between the two ends. The CDR3 is 15 amino acids. The CDR3, as DNA: TGTGCCAGTAGGTACAGGGTTACTGGGGCCAACGTCCTGACTTTC. Translating gives CASRYRVTGANVLTF.

This rearrangement joins TRBV27 to TRBJ1-1, with D possibly TRBD1 on 6 matching bases. The CDR3 covers 18 residues. V was cut by 6 bases and J by 3 bases, with 26 bases left in between. CDR1 and CDR2 (germline): MNHEY, SMNVEV (reference sequence). The CDR3 protein is CASRNRAGERGRDTEAFF. The DNA of the CDR3 is TGTGCCAGCAGAAACCGAGCGGGGGAGAGGGGGAGGGACACTGAAGCTTTCTTT.

This chain links TRBV5-1 with TRBJ1-1; TRBD1 is a possible D gene (6 bases). CDR1 and CDR2 (germline): SGHRS, YFSETQ. The CDR3 runs to 16 residues. Trimming cost V 4 bases and J 4 bases, with 20 bases left between them. The CDR3 loop reads CASSPEGGGRGTEAFF. The CDR3 coding sequence is TGCGCCAGCAGCCCGGAGGGCGGGGGCAGGGGCACTGAAGCTTTCTTT.

The chain carries TRBV7-2 and TRBJ2-1; D gene ambiguous. The V gene lost 1 base and the J gene lost 0 bases, with 4 bases spanning the gap. The CDR3 sequence is 14 residues long. From germline, CDR1 is SGHTA and CDR2 FQGNSA. The CDR3 region has the DNA TGTGCCAGCAGCTTAGGCTACTCCTACAATGAGCAGTTCTTC. Translated, it gives CASSLGYSYNEQFF.

This chain joins TRBV19 and TRBJ1-2; D is ambiguous. Germline V gene data show CDR1 as LNHDA and CDR2 as SQIVND (reference sequence). Trimming took 3 bases from V and 4 from J, leaving 15 bases between them. The CDR3 covers 15 residues. This CDR3 is CASSIGGSSSYGYTF. The DNA of the CDR3 is TGTGCCAGTAGTATTGGAGGTAGCAGTTCCTATGGCTACACCTTC.

The chain employs TRBV27 and TRBJ1-2; 11 bases line up with TRBD1. The junction had 11 bases not matched to a gene; V was cut back by 4 bases and J by 4 bases. Looked up from germline, CDR1 is MNHEY and CDR2 is SMNVEV (reference sequence). CDR3 length: 17 residues. CDR3 loop: CASSSGQGARWVYGYTF. In DNA, the CDR3 is TGTGCCAGCAGTTCCGGACAGGGGGCTCGATGGGTCTATGGCTACACCTTC.

V gene TRBV4-3 combines with J gene TRBJ1-4; maybe TRBD1 (6 bases). Germline CDR1 reads LGHNA; CDR2 reads YSLEER. V was pared by 2 bases and J by 7 bases, with 17 bases between. This CDR3 spans 16 amino acids. CDR3 sequence reads: CASSQTGGAMGEKLFF. The CDR3 region has the DNA TGCGCCAGCAGCCAAACTGGGGGGGCAATGGGTGAAAAACTGTTTTTT.

This clone was recorded only once. The rearrangement uses TRBV2 and TRBJ1-1; D unresolved. Germline V gene data show CDR1 as SNHLY and CDR2 as FYNNEI. This CDR3 contains 14 residues. The germline V and J ends were trimmed by 2 bases and 1 base, with 8 bases remaining between them. CDR3 sequence: CASSEFYGNTEAFF. The CDR3 nucleotides read TGTGCCAGCAGTGAATTTTACGGGAACACTGAAGCTTTCTTT.

The chain links TRBV5-1 to TRBJ2-7, with TRBD2 matching 8 bases. Trimming cost V 3 bases and J 0 bases; bases outside gene matches: 5. CDR1 is SGHRS and CDR2 is YFSETQ in the germline V gene. The CDR3 loop spans 15 amino acids. DNA for the CDR3: TGCGCCAGCAGCTATAGCGGGGTCAGCTCCTACGAGCAGTACTTC. Its translation: CASSYSGVSSYEQYF.

The rearrangement uses TRBV19 and TRBJ1-1; maybe TRBD1 (6 bases). The germline gives CDR1 LNHDA, CDR2 SQIVND (reference sequence). V lost 1 base and J lost 8, with 23 bases in between. CDR3 length: 17 residues. The CDR3 coding sequence is TGTGCCAGTAGTATAGCTCAAATCAGGGGAGTGCCTAAGGAAGCTTTCTTT. It is translated as CASSIAQIRGVPKEAFF.

This clone occurred a few times. This chain joins TRBV7-6 and TRBJ1-6; 8 positions match TRBD1. The CDR3 is 15 residues long. Germline CDR1 and CDR2: SGHVS and FNYEAQ. J lost 5 bases, V lost 7 bases, and 7 bases had no gene match. This CDR3 is CASTIGQGNNSPLHF. CDR3 coding DNA: TGTGCCAGCACAATTGGACAGGGAAATAATTCACCCCTCCACTTT.

The chain recombines TRBV30 with TRBJ2-7, with 8 bases fitting TRBD1. Germline V gene data show CDR1 as GTSNPN and CDR2 as SVGIG (reference sequence). There are 15 residues in the CDR3. J was trimmed by 4 bases and V by 3 bases; bases with no gene match: 11. The CDR3 nucleotides read TGTGCCTGGAGGATTGGAGTGACAGGGGCATACGAGCAGTACTTC. This codes for CAWRIGVTGAYEQYF.

This clone came up a few times. The rearrangement links TRBV15 to TRBJ2-7; a weak D match, TRBD1 (5 bases). Looked up from germline, CDR1 is LNHNV and CDR2 is YYDKDF (reference sequence). Trimming removed 3 bases at V and 4 bases at J, with 10 bases between. This CDR3 contains 13 residues. This CDR3 is CATSSRRDYEQYF. The CDR3 DNA reads as TGTGCCACCAGCAGCCGCAGGGATTACGAGCAGTACTTC.

The rearrangement uses TRBV7-3 and TRBJ2-1; weak D call: TRBD1 (5 bases). The ends were cut back, 1 base at V and 0 bases at J, with 10 bases in the middle. The CDR3 contains 16 residues. The germline gives CDR1 SGHTA, CDR2 FQGTGA. CDR3 DNA: TGTGCCAGCAGCTTAAGGACACCGAGCTCCTACAATGAGCAGTTCTTC. Amino acid sequence: CASSLRTPSSYNEQFF.

This sequence joins TRBV30 and TRBJ1-1; no clear D gene. The CDR3 has 14 residues. The germline V gene has CDR1 GTSNPN and CDR2 SVGIG (reference sequence). With 4 bases removed from V and 1 base from J, the gap between germline ends came to 13 bases. The DNA for the CDR3 is TGTGCCTGGAATAGTGGTCTTCAGAACACTGAAGCTTTCTTT. Residues: CAWNSGLQNTEAFF.

The V gene is TRBV5-6, the J gene TRBJ1-2; maybe TRBD1 (5 bases). The CDR3 covers 16 residues. V gave up 3 bases and J gave up 4 bases, with 19 bases separating them. Germline V gene sequence: CDR1 SGHDT, CDR2 YYEEEE. CDR3 protein: CASSSAPGGMIYGYTF. Here the CDR3 DNA reads TGTGCCAGCAGCTCCGCCCCCGGGGGGATGATCTATGGCTACACCTTC.

The V gene is TRBV6-2 or TRBV6-3, the J gene TRBJ1-6; D not resolved. Between the trimmed V and J ends, which lost 0 bases and 2 bases, there was a span of 14 bases. Germline V gene sequence: CDR1 MNHEY, CDR2 SVGEGT. CDR3 size: 18 residues. As DNA, the CDR3 is TGTGCCAGCAGTTACTCATCTTCCGGCAGCGCCTATAATTCACCCCTCCACTTT. Translated, it gives CASSYSSSGSAYNSPLHF.

V usage is TRBV18 and J usage is TRBJ1-6, with D perhaps matching TRBD1 (6 bases). CDR3 size: 15 residues. The V gene's germline CDR1 is KGHSH and CDR2 LQKENI. V lost 3 bases and J lost 8, with 14 bases in between. CDR3 bases: TGTGCCAGCTCACCCCAACAGGGTATTGATTCACCCCTCCACTTT. Translating it yields CASSPQQGIDSPLHF.

V usage is TRBV5-1 and J usage is TRBJ1-6, with D perhaps matching TRBD1 (6 bases). The CDR3 contains 16 residues. The V gene lost 1 base and the J gene lost 10 bases, with 18 bases spanning the gap. CDR1 is SGHRS and CDR2 is YFSETQ in the germline V gene. CDR3 sequence reads: CASSLHPQGIESPLHF. CDR3 nucleotide sequence: TGCGCCAGCAGCTTGCACCCACAGGGAATTGAATCACCCCTCCACTTT. Drawing the rest from reference TRBV5-1 and TRBJ1-6, the complete variable domain is KAGVTQTPRYLIKTRGQQVTLSCSPISGHRSVSWYQQTPGQGLQFLFEYFSETQRNKGNFPGRFSGRQFSNSRSEMNVSTLELGDSALYLCASSLHPQGIESPLHFGNGTRLTVT.

This clone appeared once. J is TRBJ2-2 and V is TRBV7-9; TRBD1 is a possible D gene (6 bases). Germline V gene data show CDR1 as SEHNR and CDR2 as FQNEAQ (reference sequence). V shed 5 bases and J shed 0 bases, with 13 bases lying between them. This CDR3 spans 16 amino acids. In nucleotides, the CDR3 is TGTGCCAGCAGCAGTAACAGGGACGCGAACACCGGGGAGCTGTTTTTT. Protein product: CASSSNRDANTGELFF.